The 10 T cell receptor beta chains given below trace back to one sample, sequenced in a study of blood T cell repertoires in COVID-19. The table came from immunoSEQ multiplex PCR; TCRdb's copy has only in-frame clones and leaves some out. The sample holds roughly 120,000 clones, about 90% seen once. Sequencing was carried out using peripheral blood. The receptors derive from a woman between 65 and 79 years old with acute or convalescent COVID-19.

The chain joins TRBV25-1 to TRBJ2-7; D gene unclear. Between the trimmed V and J ends, which lost 8 bases and 0 bases, there was a span of 11 bases. Germline assignment: CDR1 MGHDK and CDR2 SYGVNS. The CDR3 loop spans 13 amino acids. Here the CDR3 reads CASGSGFSYEQYF. CDR3 in DNA: TGTGCCAGCGGCTCAGGTTTCTCCTACGAGCAGTACTTC.

The chain uses TRBV28 and TRBJ2-7; TRBD1 aligns across 9 bases. Germline loops: CDR1 MDHEN, CDR2 SYDVKM. V lost 5 bases, J lost 3 bases, and 8 bases stayed unmatched. This CDR3 region has 15 residues. The CDR3 region has the DNA TGTGCCAGCAGTCCGATGGGACAGGGAGGCTACGAGCAGTACTTC. This sequence encodes CASSPMGQGGYEQYF. Variable domain in full (rest from reference TRBV28 and TRBJ2-7): DVKVTQSSRYLVKRTGEKVFLECVQDMDHENMFWYRQDPGLGLRLIYFSYDVKMKEKGDIPEGYSVSREKKERFSLILESASTNQTSMYLCASSPMGQGGYEQYFGPGTRLTVT.

The CDR3 sequence is CSVEKRGRGKHF. CDR3 DNA sequence: TGCAGCGTTGAGAAGAGGGGCAGGGGAAAGCATTTT. This chain uses TRBV29-1 with TRBJ1-5; a possible D gene is TRBD1 (6 bases). The CDR3 covers 12 residues. The germline gives CDR1 SQVTM, CDR2 ANQGSEA. Between the trimmed V and J ends, which lost 3 bases and 14 bases, there was a span of 17 bases.

Here the CDR3 reads CASSVQRQGREQFF. The DNA of the CDR3 is TGCGCCAGCAGTGTCCAAAGACAGGGAAGAGAGCAGTTCTTC. The J gene is TRBJ2-1, the V gene TRBV10-1; 7 bases align to TRBD1. The CDR3 is 14 residues long. CDR1 and CDR2 (germline): WNHNN, SYGVQD (reference sequence). V trimming: 4 bases; J trimming: 10 bases; junction bases outside the gene matches: 10.

DNA for the CDR3: TGTGCCAGCAGTACTAGCGGGGGGTACAATGAGCAGTTCTTC. Amino acids: CASSTSGGYNEQFF. V gene TRBV6-5 combines with J gene TRBJ2-1; 12 nucleotides align to TRBD2. Trimming took 5 bases from V and 4 from J; bases not matched to a gene: 0. In germline, CDR1 is MNHEY, CDR2 SVGAGI. The CDR3 covers 14 residues.

This sequence joins TRBV4-1 and TRBJ2-7, with a weak D call TRBD2 (6 bases). Trimming removed 5 bases from V and 6 bases from J, with 23 bases in between. Looked up from germline, CDR1 is MGHRA and CDR2 is YSYEKL. CDR3 length: 16 residues. The CDR3 DNA reads TGCGCCAGCAGCGCACCACTTTTAGGAGGGTACCTCGAGCAGTACTTC. This encodes CASSAPLLGGYLEQYF.

The genes are TRBV11-2 and TRBJ2-7; tentative D call: TRBD2 (5 bases). The germline V gene has CDR1 SGHAT and CDR2 FQNNGV. This CDR3 comprises 15 residues. V gave up 0 bases and J gave up 7 bases, with 16 bases separating them. Here the CDR3 reads CASSLEGIRTREQYF. CDR3 coding DNA: TGTGCCAGCAGCTTAGAGGGGATCCGTACTAGGGAGCAGTACTTC.

The chain combines TRBV28 with TRBJ1-5; 8 bases line up with TRBD1. The germline V gene has CDR1 MDHEN and CDR2 SYDVKM. This CDR3 is built from 14 residues. After removal of 5 bases from V and 6 bases from J, the junction contained 6 bases not matched to a gene. The CDR3 nucleotides read TGTGCCAGCAGTGGAGGGGACAGGAGTCAGCCCCAGCATTTT. Residues: CASSGGDRSQPQHF. Filled out from reference TRBV28 and TRBJ1-5, the complete variable domain reads DVKVTQSSRYLVKRTGEKVFLECVQDMDHENMFWYRQDPGLGLRLIYFSYDVKMKEKGDIPEGYSVSREKKERFSLILESASTNQTSMYLCASSGGDRSQPQHFGDGTRLSIL.

This clone was observed once. The chain employs TRBV28 and TRBJ2-5; TRBD1 agrees at 7 bases. Per the germline V gene, CDR1 is MDHEN and CDR2 is SYDVKM. The CDR3 has 14 residues. Unmatched junction bases numbered 6, after V lost 3 bases and J lost 5 bases. The CDR3 loop is CASSLGQPRETQYF. In DNA form, the CDR3 reads TGTGCCAGCAGTTTGGGACAGCCTAGGGAGACCCAGTACTTC.

The rearrangement links TRBV2 to TRBJ2-7; tentative D call: TRBD1 (6 bases). The CDR3 covers 15 residues. The V end lost 7 bases, the J end lost 3 bases, and 19 bases lay between the germline ends. The germline V gene has CDR1 SNHLY and CDR2 FYNNEI. As DNA, the CDR3 is TGTGCCAGCACCCTACAGGGATCCTTGGACTACGAGCAGTACTTC. The encoded protein is CASTLQGSLDYEQYF.